The 27 T cell receptor beta chains listed next were all sequenced from one sample in a study of T-cell memory formation after mild COVID-19 (dated by TCRdb to about 2021). Libraries were prepared through 5' RACE. These reads were obtained on an Illumina NovaSeq 6000. TCRdb reworked the public reads: Q25 trimming with fastp, MiXCR clone assembly, productive beta chains retained. For every CDR3 protein sequence, its rows merge into one entry that carries the most common genes and DNA. The sample has a few hundred thousand distinct CDR3 sequences on record, under 25% of them singletons. Of the sample, around 13% is held by the ten largest clones. Sequenced material: PBMCs or a T cell subset sorted from them (not recorded which). The receptor set was obtained from an adult woman who had mild COVID-19 (a few samples of this study predate the infection). The sample titles of this study are shuffled in the database, so cell type and time point are left out; the donor was told from shared clones.

This clonotype was counted only a few times. The gene calls are TRBV9 and TRBJ2-5, with D perhaps TRBD2 (7 bases). Per germline, CDR1 SGDLS and CDR2 YYNGEE. The V and J ends lost 0 bases and 4 bases respectively, with 10 bases between them. The CDR3 loop spans 14 amino acids. The CDR3 loop reads CASSVGGGPETQYF. The CDR3 DNA sequence: TGTGCCAGCAGCGTAGGGGGGGGCCCAGAGACCCAGTACTTC.

The chain recombines TRBV19 with TRBJ2-7; 7 bases are a match to TRBD1. The germline V gene has CDR1 LNHDA and CDR2 SQIVND (reference sequence). V was pared by 3 bases and J by 3 bases, with 2 bases of the junction left unmatched. The CDR3 has 13 residues. The CDR3 region is CASSMTGNYEQYF. For the CDR3, the DNA is TGTGCCAGTAGTATGACAGGGAACTACGAGCAGTACTTC.

This CDR3 is CSALEDSSGNTIYF. DNA of the CDR3: TGCAGTGCTCTCGAGGACAGCTCTGGAAACACCATATATTTT. The chain has TRBV20-1 and TRBJ1-3; D might be TRBD1 (6 bases). The length of the CDR3 is 14 residues. Germline V gene data show CDR1 as DFQATT and CDR2 as SNEGSKA (reference sequence). Trimming shortened V by 5 bases and J by 0 bases, and 11 bases separated the two germline ends.

This chain connects TRBV11-2 to TRBJ1-2; D is unclear. The CDR3 loop spans 14 amino acids. The V end lost 6 bases, the J end lost 8 bases, and 19 bases lay between the germline ends. Germline assignment: CDR1 SGHAT and CDR2 FQNNGV. CDR3 sequence: CASRSTWVPGGYTF. CDR3 coding DNA: TGTGCCAGCAGATCGACTTGGGTGCCGGGGGGCTACACCTTC.

In this sample, this clonotype turned up a few times. The chain has TRBV14 and TRBJ1-2; D is possibly TRBD1 (6 bases). The CDR3 has 14 amino acids. Germline CDR1 reads SGHDN; CDR2 reads FVKESK. Trimming shortened V by 8 bases and J by 4 bases, and 17 bases separated the two germline ends. The chain's CDR3 is CASWRGGSPYGYTF. CDR3 bases: TGTGCCAGCTGGAGAGGGGGATCCCCCTATGGCTACACCTTC.

In its sample, this clonotype was seen a few times. The rearrangement joins TRBV7-2 to TRBJ2-1, with 10 bases aligning to TRBD2. Germline values: CDR1 SGHTA, CDR2 FQGNSA. Germline trimming cut 8 bases from V and 2 bases from J; bases unmatched to any gene: 3. The CDR3 length is 14 residues. CDR3 protein: CASLAGVPYNEQFF. DNA for the CDR3: TGTGCCAGCCTAGCGGGAGTTCCCTACAATGAGCAGTTCTTC.

The gene calls are TRBV20-1 and TRBJ2-6, with 10 bases aligning to TRBD1. Germline loops: CDR1 DFQATT, CDR2 SNEGSKA (reference sequence). With 1 base clipped from V and 4 bases from J, the junction kept 4 bases outside the gene matches. The CDR3 is 16 residues long. The CDR3, as DNA: TGCAGTGCTAGAGGACAGGGGGCTGGGGGGGCCAACGTCCTGACTTTC. Its translation is CSARGQGAGGANVLTF.

The chain carries TRBV18 and TRBJ2-5; D might be TRBD1 or TRBD2, each matching 5 bases. V was trimmed by 3 bases and J by 2 bases, leaving 10 bases between them. The CDR3 contains 14 residues. Per the germline V gene, CDR1 is KGHSH and CDR2 is LQKENI. The DNA for the CDR3 is TGTGCCAGCTCACCCGGGACGTATCAAGAGACCCAGTACTTC. This sequence encodes CASSPGTYQETQYF.

The chain has TRBV12-3 or TRBV12-4 and TRBJ2-5; 7 nucleotides match TRBD2. The CDR3 has 15 amino acids. Losses at the gene ends were 5 bases for V and 2 bases for J; bases not matched to a gene: 8. CDR3 protein: CASSAGTNLQETQYF. The CDR3 DNA follows: TGTGCCAGCAGTGCCGGGACTAACCTACAAGAGACCCAGTACTTC.

The rearrangement uses TRBV12-3 or TRBV12-4 and TRBJ1-5; 8 bases are a match to TRBD1. The CDR3 runs 14 residues. With 6 bases clipped from V and 5 bases from J, the junction kept 6 bases outside the gene matches. The DNA for the CDR3 is TGTGCCAGCAGGTTGGACAGGGACGATCAGCCCCAGCATTTT. Its translation is CASRLDRDDQPQHF.

A remark on this clonotype: One end of the junction fails to match germline, which may point to a read error. V usage is TRBV7-9 and J usage is TRBJ1-4; D unclear. The CDR3 is 15 amino acids. Germline V gene lookup returns CDR1 SEHNR and CDR2 FQNEAQ (reference sequence). The CDR3 protein is CASSRATSSNEKLFF. CDR3 coding DNA: TGTGCCAGCAGCCGAGCGACATCTTCTAACGAAAAACTGTTTTTT.

This clonotype was recorded at least ten times. The rearrangement links TRBV10-3 to TRBJ1-1; weak D call: TRBD1 (6 bases). This CDR3 has 14 amino acids. The germline V gene encodes CDR1 ENHRY and CDR2 SYGVKD. Trimming took 10 bases from V and 1 from J, leaving 16 bases between them. The chain's CDR3 is CATSQPRGNTEAFF. The CDR3 nucleotides read TGTGCCACCTCCCAGCCCAGGGGGAACACTGAAGCTTTCTTT.

Ten or more counts support this clonotype. J is TRBJ2-3 and V is TRBV18; D not resolved. The V gene's germline CDR1 is KGHSH and CDR2 LQKENI. The CDR3 spans 13 residues. V dropped 4 bases and J dropped 0 bases, with 5 bases sitting between them. CDR3 coding DNA: TGTGCCAGCTCACTTGACAGCACAGATACGCAGTATTTT. Translation: CASSLDSTDTQYF.

The chain has TRBV20-1 and TRBJ2-5; 7 bases are shared with TRBD1. This CDR3 is built from 17 residues. J lost 5 bases, V lost 1 base, and 16 bases had no gene match. Germline lookup yields CDR1 DFQATT and CDR2 SNEGSKA (reference sequence). CDR3 loop: CSARGYWTGSEGETQYF. Here the CDR3 DNA reads TGCAGTGCTAGAGGTTACTGGACAGGCTCTGAGGGGGAGACCCAGTACTTC.

The chain couples TRBV18 to TRBJ1-6; possible D gene TRBD1, 6 bases. V was cut by 3 bases and J by 10 bases, with 10 bases left in between. The CDR3 length is 13 residues. The germline V gene encodes CDR1 KGHSH and CDR2 LQKENI. For the CDR3, the DNA is TGTGCCAGCTCACCGGGGGGCTCCTCACCCCTCCACTTT. Translating it yields CASSPGGSSPLHF.

This clonotype was seen a handful of times. V and J are TRBV4-2 and TRBJ2-3; the match to TRBD2 covers 16 bases. The CDR3 runs 20 residues. Losses at the gene ends were 3 bases for V and 0 bases for J; bases not matched to a gene: 9. Germline CDR1 and CDR2: LGHNA and YNFKEQ. CDR3 region: CASSQRLGTSGRASTDTQYF. CDR3 nucleotide sequence: TGTGCCAGCAGCCAGCGACTTGGGACTAGCGGGAGGGCTAGCACAGATACGCAGTATTTT.

The rearrangement joins TRBV5-8 to TRBJ1-1; D gene unclear. Germline CDR1 is SGHTS and CDR2 is YDEGEE. Trimming cost V 4 bases and J 0 bases, with 19 bases left between them. The CDR3 is 17 residues long. This CDR3 reads CASSLGAAIWVNTEAFF. The CDR3, as DNA: TGTGCCAGCAGCCTGGGAGCGGCCATTTGGGTGAACACTGAAGCTTTCTTT.

This clonotype has only a few counts. The chain employs TRBV24-1 and TRBJ2-2; D unclear. V dropped 7 bases and J dropped 4 bases, with 12 bases sitting between them. The CDR3 is made up of 14 amino acids. Germline V gene lookup returns CDR1 KGHDR and CDR2 SFDVKD. CDR3 bases: TGTGCCACCAGCCAGGACCCAGTCACCGGGGAGCTGTTTTTT. It specifies CATSQDPVTGELFF.

The rearrangement uses TRBV5-1 and TRBJ2-7; 7 nucleotides match TRBD1. Germline V lookup: CDR1 SGHRS, CDR2 YFSETQ. The CDR3 consists of 17 residues. Trimming at V came to 1 base and at J to 2 bases, leaving 12 bases not matched to a gene. The CDR3 is CASSLPRDSQTAYEQYF. CDR3 DNA sequence: TGCGCCAGCAGCTTGCCCCGGGACAGCCAGACAGCCTACGAGCAGTACTTC.

This clonotype was found a few times. The chain uses TRBV18 and TRBJ2-1; D gene ambiguous. The CDR3 is 13 amino acids. V lost 4 bases and J lost 9, with 13 bases in between. Germline CDR1 KGHSH, CDR2 LQKENI. The CDR3 loop is CASSLDRPLEQFF. The DNA of the CDR3 is TGTGCCAGCTCACTTGACCGTCCTCTTGAGCAGTTCTTC.

The rearrangement links TRBV10-2 to TRBJ2-3; D gene uncertain. Germline lookup yields CDR1 WSHSY and CDR2 SAAADI. The CDR3 totals 13 residues. The germline V and J ends were trimmed by 7 bases and 5 bases, with 13 bases remaining between them. CDR3 nucleotide sequence: TGCGCCAGCAAGGCCGTGGACGTAGATACGCAGTATTTT. This codes for CASKAVDVDTQYF.

The chain uses TRBV20-1 and TRBJ1-2, with 7 bases matching TRBD1. Germline assignment: CDR1 DFQATT and CDR2 SNEGSKA (reference sequence). V lost 3 bases to trimming and J lost 8 bases; unmatched junction nucleotides: 9. This CDR3 comprises 13 residues. The CDR3 here is CSASVAGTVGYTF. Here the CDR3 DNA reads TGCAGTGCTAGTGTCGCCGGGACAGTAGGCTACACCTTC.

This chain connects TRBV20-1 to TRBJ2-5; the D call may be TRBD1 or TRBD2 (5 bases each). CDR3 size: 15 residues. V was shortened by 6 bases and J by 4 bases, with 21 bases between the two germline ends. CDR1 is DFQATT and CDR2 is SNEGSKA in the germline V gene (reference sequence). Here the CDR3 DNA reads TGCAGTGCCGATTTCCCCTGGGGGAATGGAGAGACCCAGTACTTC. It specifies CSADFPWGNGETQYF.

This clonotype was detected only a few times. The V gene is TRBV5-1, the J gene TRBJ2-3, with TRBD2 matching over 13 bases. The CDR3 sequence is 19 residues long. The trim removed 4 bases at V and 0 bases at J, leaving 11 bases unmatched. The germline V gene has CDR1 SGHRS and CDR2 YFSETQ. CDR3 protein: CASSPIPGLAGTSTDTQYF. CDR3 bases: TGCGCCAGCAGCCCTATCCCGGGACTAGCGGGGACTAGCACAGATACGCAGTATTTT.

The V and J genes are TRBV5-1 and TRBJ1-3; a weak D match, TRBD1 (5 bases). This CDR3 contains 16 residues. Looked up from germline, CDR1 is SGHRS and CDR2 is YFSETQ. The V gene lost 4 bases and the J gene lost 0 bases, with 14 bases spanning the gap. As DNA, the CDR3 is TGCGCCAGCAGCCCGGGGACGGTTAACTCTGGAAACACCATATATTTT. Protein sequence: CASSPGTVNSGNTIYF.

The rearrangement uses TRBV12-5 and TRBJ2-2, with 8 bases that match TRBD2. Germline lookup yields CDR1 LGHNT and CDR2 FRNRAP. V gave up 0 bases and J gave up 4 bases; unmatched junction bases: 7. CDR3 size: 17 residues. The CDR3 reads CASGLVPDLAGTGELFF. The CDR3 coding sequence is TGTGCTAGTGGTTTGGTACCGGACCTAGCGGGCACCGGGGAGCTGTTTTTT.

This clonotype appeared a few times. This rearrangement joins TRBV27 to TRBJ2-1; 9 bases fit TRBD2. The CDR3 totals 14 residues. After removal of 4 bases from V and 8 bases from J, the junction contained 6 bases not matched to a gene. From germline, CDR1 is MNHEY and CDR2 SMNVEV (reference sequence). DNA of the CDR3: TGTGCCAGCAGTTCGGGACTAGCTATCTATGAGCAGTTCTTC. Residues: CASSSGLAIYEQFF.